This entry is about one TCR beta chain. Its specificity is not known. These data are taken from a study of cytotoxic CD8 clonotypes in ibrutinib-treated CLL. As for the study in general: Among responders, approximately 24 were partial and 2 complete; after median approximately six years, around 14 stayed remitted and some twelve progressed.

Study-level results: Clonality was elevated at ibrutinib response and had returned toward baseline at progression.

Deep sequencing aimed at 1 in 200,000 to 1 in 1 million T cells' resolution. Profiling relied on immunoSEQ multiplex PCR, and the TCRdb table lists in-frame clones only, not all of them. The profile covers roughly 330,000 clones, with roughly 67% appearing a single time and 6% to 6.5% taken by the ten largest. This receptor was identified in a human donor with chronic lymphocytic leukemia. The sample here was PBMCs, taken after 36 months of ibrutinib treatment.

The CDR3 DNA follows: TGTGCCAGCAGTTCAAGAGGACGTACTGAAGCTTTCTTT. Translation: CASSSRGRTEAFF. The rearrangement uses TRBV27 and TRBJ1-1; no firm D call. Germline V gene data show CDR1 as MNHEY and CDR2 as SMNVEV (reference sequence). Trimming cost V 4 bases and J 5 bases, with 11 bases left between them. The CDR3 runs to 13 residues.